The source of this T cell receptor (beta chain) is a study of cytomegalovirus exposure and HLA in healthy donors. About the research overall: Sequencing of approximately 190 million T cells in an earlier analysis found around 120 million unique TCR beta sequences. Findings and caveats of the study: Later analysis demonstrated an association between a missense DCLRE1C variant and TCR beta V- and J-gene trimming. Based on reports, TCR beta sequences accurately predicted HLA-A and HLA-B alleles for most subjects.

The PCR contained 60 Vbeta and 13 Jbeta primers. Produced via immunoSEQ multiplex PCR; TCRdb's table is partial and in-frame only. This table holds roughly 240,000 clones, around 80% found once. There were likely unrecorded immune exposures, though donors were nominally healthy when sampled. As to this clone: Its antigen is currently unknown.

The germline V gene encodes CDR1 MNHEY and CDR2 SVGAGI. The CDR3 runs to 12 residues. Trimming removed 6 bases at V and 7 bases at J, with 9 bases between. The TCR was taken from a boy aged 10-17 years in good health and CMV-seronegative. The chain links TRBV6-5 to TRBJ1-4; a possible D gene is TRBD1 (5 bases). Material for sequencing was PBMCs. CDR3 amino acids: CASRGGIEKLFF. Here the CDR3 DNA reads TGTGCCAGCAGGGGGGGGATTGAAAAACTGTTTTTT.